This T cell receptor beta chain stems from a study of human T cells and chemical hapten exposure. Stated time point: pre-sensitization, week 0. Treatment of the sample: therapeutic diphenylcyclopropenone sensitization with weekly scalp DPC. Blood was collected ahead of every patch test applied. TCRdb analysed the RACE reads with MiXCR anew, one entry per CDR3 protein. The sample carries 300,000 to 400,000 distinct CDR3 sequences, roughly 4.6% recorded once. This CDR3 is 17 amino acids long. V was cut by 0 bases and J by 4 bases, with 13 bases left in between. Per the germline V gene, CDR1 is SGHTA and CDR2 is FQGNSA.

The rearrangement links TRBV7-2 to TRBJ2-6; D is perhaps TRBD2 (6 bases). This clonotype was obtained from a woman between 50 and 59 years old with alopecia areata. Some clones in this sample may be carry-over from other donors' samples. The sequencing used whole blood, collected in connection with sensitization to the hapten diphenylcyclopropenone (DPC). CDR3 in amino acids: CASSLALAGSGANVLTF. The CDR3 nucleotides are TGTGCCAGCAGCTTAGCGTTGGCGGGATCGGGGGCCAACGTCCTGACTTTC.